This T cell receptor beta chain was sequenced in a study of blood T cell repertoires in COVID-19. Overall study context: The United States, Italy and Spain provided the acute and convalescent COVID-19 samples. Sample material is recorded as cDNA or gDNA derived from T cells, B-cell-depleted T cells, or PBMCs.

Participant age was 18 to 89 years, and participants resided in 20 to 30 US areas. Methods used by the authors: Nucleated cell counts were estimated from reference gene primer amplification. Produced via immunoSEQ multiplex PCR; TCRdb's table is partial and in-frame only. V and J calls and clone size are given by that table; D and trimming were obtained from the DNA. The sample consists of approximately 300,000 clones, nearly 90% of them appearing once. V lost 7 bases and J lost 8; bases outside the gene matches: 16. Germline V gives CDR1 LNHDA, CDR2 SQIVND (reference sequence). CDR3 length: 15 amino acids.

The chain combines TRBV19 with TRBJ1-2; 7 bases map to TRBD1. The sequenced sample was PBMCs or T cells enriched from blood (not recorded which). The TCR originated in a woman aged 25 to 39 who had recovered from COVID-19. CDR3 bases: TGTGCCAGTAACCCGAAGAATGGGCAGGGGGACGGCTACACCTTC. Translation gives CASNPKNGQGDGYTF.